A single sample is the source of the 20 T cell receptor beta chains below, sequenced in a study of regulatory T cells in long-lasting Graves disease. Indicated time point: persistent/refractory GD, antithyroid drugs over 5 years with positive TRAb. PBMC RNA was the source of the TCR library. Both iRepertoire HTBI primers and Arm-PCR of CDR3 regions were used to build the TCR beta libraries. TCRdb fed the multiplex PCR reads into MiXCR, producing one record per CDR3 protein. The sample has under 500,000 distinct CDR3 sequences, roughly 20% seen once. The sequencing here drew on peripheral blood mononuclear cells (PBMCs), taken when the disease was refractory, from a patient treated with antithyroid drugs. The receptor source for this set is a female donor with Graves disease.

In this sample, this clonotype turned up a few times. The gene calls are TRBV9 and TRBJ2-7; tentative D call: TRBD2 (6 bases). The V gene's germline CDR1 is SGDLS and CDR2 YYNGEE. This CDR3 is built from 15 residues. Trimming took 6 bases from V and 0 from J, leaving 16 bases between them. CDR3 sequence (DNA): TGTGCCAGCACCCCAGGAGCGGGCTACTCCTACGAGCAGTACTTC. Translation gives CASTPGAGYSYEQYF.

In regard to this clonotype: A much larger clone differs from this one at a single base, so this may be a read error. V and J are TRBV15 and TRBJ1-5; D is unclear. V was cut by 5 bases and J by 9 bases, with 14 bases left in between. Germline V gene lookup returns CDR1 LNHNV and CDR2 YYDKDF (reference sequence). CDR3 length: 13 amino acids. This CDR3 reads CATSGVDRRPQHF. The CDR3 nucleotides are TGTGCCACCAGCGGAGTAGATAGAAGGCCCCAGCATTTT.

The genes are TRBV7-2 and TRBJ2-1, with D unclear. The V end lost 1 base, the J end lost 6 bases, and 10 bases lay between the germline ends. The length of the CDR3 is 14 residues. CDR1 and CDR2 from the germline V gene are SGHTA and FQGNSA. The CDR3 spells CASSLEELINEQFF. The CDR3 nucleotides read TGTGCCAGCAGCTTAGAGGAACTTATCAATGAGCAGTTCTTC.

This chain connects TRBV20-1 to TRBJ2-4; either TRBD1 or TRBD2 may fit D (5 bases each). V shed 5 bases and J shed 9 bases, with 20 bases lying between them. This CDR3 has 14 amino acids. Germline values: CDR1 DFQATT, CDR2 SNEGSKA (reference sequence). CDR3 protein: CSAGKLGIGGIQYF. The CDR3 bases are TGCAGTGCTGGAAAGCTGGGAATTGGGGGCATTCAGTACTTC.

The J gene is TRBJ2-6, the V gene TRBV7-6; no clear D. There are 16 residues in the CDR3. CDR1 is SGHVS, CDR2 FNYEAQ, per germline. The V and J ends lost 5 bases and 0 bases respectively, with 11 bases between them. The CDR3 nucleotides are TGTGCCAGCAGCCCTACAGCCTACTCTGGGGCCAACGTCCTGACTTTC. The encoded protein is CASSPTAYSGANVLTF.

On this clonotype: This clone may be a read error of a much larger clone one base away. V gene TRBV6-5 combines with J gene TRBJ2-2, with D perhaps being TRBD1 or TRBD2 (5 bases each). V was trimmed by 2 bases and J by 7 bases, leaving 17 bases between them. Germline values: CDR1 MNHEY, CDR2 SVGAGI. The CDR3 covers 16 residues. In nucleotides, the CDR3 is TGTGCCAGCAGTTACCCGAGGAGAGGGACCGGCGGGGAGCTGTTTTTT. Encoded protein: CASSYPRRGTGGELFF.

This chain connects TRBV27 to TRBJ2-3; D uncertain. V was cut by 4 bases and J by 0 bases, with 5 bases left in between. The germline V gene has CDR1 MNHEY and CDR2 SMNVEV (reference sequence). The CDR3 has 13 amino acids. CDR3 DNA sequence: TGTGCCAGCAGTTACGCTAGCACAGATACGCAGTATTTT. Protein: CASSYASTDTQYF.

The V gene is TRBV9, the J gene TRBJ2-1, with 14 bases matching TRBD2. CDR3 length equals 20 residues. Losses at the gene ends were 2 bases for V and 13 bases for J; bases not matched to a gene: 23. CDR1 and CDR2 (germline): SGDLS, YYNGEE. The CDR3 loop reads CASSVVPSAGLAGEMGLQFF. In DNA, the CDR3 is TGTGCCAGCAGCGTCGTACCCTCAGCGGGACTAGCGGGAGAGATGGGGCTACAGTTCTTC.

This chain joins TRBV7-3 and TRBJ2-2; D not resolved. V dropped 8 bases and J dropped 0 bases, with 7 bases sitting between them. CDR3 length: 13 residues. Germline CDR1 is SGHTA and CDR2 is FQGTGA. The CDR3: CASGNTNTGELFF. CDR3 nucleotides: TGTGCCAGCGGAAATACGAACACCGGGGAGCTGTTTTTT. Looking up the rest from reference TRBV7-3 and TRBJ2-2 gives the full variable domain: GAGVSQTPSNKVTEKGKYVELRCDPISGHTALYWYRQSLGQGPEFLIYFQGTGAADDSGLPNDRFFAVRPEGSVSTLKIQRTERGDSAVYLCASGNTNTGELFFGEGSRLTVL.

The table lists this clonotype with many counts. The CDR3 spells CASSGSGLAYEQYF. DNA of the CDR3: TGTGCCAGCAGCGGATCGGGACTAGCTTACGAGCAGTACTTC. The chain recombines TRBV9 with TRBJ2-7, with 9 positions matching TRBD2. Germline CDR1 SGDLS, CDR2 YYNGEE. This CDR3 has 14 residues. Losses at the gene ends were 3 bases for V and 4 bases for J; bases not matched to a gene: 5.

This clonotype occurred a few times. The rearrangement links TRBV29-1 to TRBJ1-1, with TRBD1 matching 8 bases. V lost 6 bases and J lost 6; bases outside the gene matches: 6. The germline V gene encodes CDR1 SQVTM and CDR2 ANQGSEA. This CDR3 comprises 12 residues. The CDR3: CSVLTGGAEAFF. As DNA, the CDR3 is TGCAGCGTCTTAACAGGGGGGGCTGAAGCTTTCTTT.

The chain has TRBV28 and TRBJ2-1, with D possibly being TRBD2 (5 bases). Trimming cost V 7 bases and J 5 bases, with 15 bases left between them. CDR3 length: 14 residues. Per germline, CDR1 MDHEN and CDR2 SYDVKM. CDR3 in DNA: TGTGCCAGCATAGGAGCGGCTAAAAACAATGAGCAGTTCTTC. It yields the protein CASIGAAKNNEQFF.

V is TRBV7-2 and J is TRBJ2-1; TRBD2 aligns across 9 bases. V was pared by 2 bases and J by 3 bases, with 5 bases of the junction left unmatched. The V gene's germline CDR1 is SGHTA and CDR2 FQGNSA. The length of the CDR3 is 16 residues. The CDR3 DNA follows: TGTGCCAGCAGCTTATATAGAGCGGGAGGCTACAATGAGCAGTTCTTC. Amino acids: CASSLYRAGGYNEQFF.

This clonotype was picked up many times. The CDR3 reads CASSPTPDYTSYEQYF. The CDR3 DNA sequence: TGTGCCAGCAGCCCCACCCCGGACTATACATCCTACGAGCAGTACTTC. This chain connects TRBV3-1 to TRBJ2-7, with a tentative D call TRBD2 (6 bases). Trimming removed 4 bases at V and 1 base at J, with 17 bases between. Germline-derived CDR1 and CDR2 are LGHDT and YNNKEL (reference sequence). CDR3 length equals 16 residues.

This clonotype has a count of ten or more. The chain recombines TRBV27 with TRBJ2-5; 7 bases line up with TRBD1. The germline V gene has CDR1 MNHEY and CDR2 SMNVEV (reference sequence). J lost 3 bases, V lost 5 bases, and 6 bases had no gene match. This CDR3 has 14 amino acids. CDR3 protein: CASSLGTVEETQYF. In nucleotides, the CDR3 is TGTGCCAGCAGTCTCGGGACAGTAGAAGAGACCCAGTACTTC.

This clonotype was counted at least ten times. One junction end disagrees with the germline gene, perhaps due to a read error. The chain combines TRBV19 with TRBJ1-1; D is undetermined. The CDR3 loop spans 12 amino acids. Looked up from germline, CDR1 is LNHDA and CDR2 is SQIVND (reference sequence). For the CDR3, the DNA is TGTGCCAGCAGTATACGGGGAGCCGAAGCTTTCTTT. Amino acid sequence: CASSIRGAEAFF.

The rearrangement joins TRBV6-1 to TRBJ2-1, with D maybe TRBD2 (5 bases). This CDR3 region has 14 residues. The V gene's germline CDR1 is MNHNS and CDR2 SASEGT. Trimming cost V 6 bases and J 6 bases, with 15 bases left between them. Here the CDR3 reads CASSAGGVGNEQFF. The CDR3 DNA is TGTGCCAGCAGCGCCGGAGGTGTTGGCAATGAGCAGTTCTTC.

This clonotype was recorded at least ten times. The chain couples TRBV5-1 to TRBJ1-1; the D is unclear. CDR3 size: 14 residues. Germline-derived CDR1 and CDR2 are SGHRS and YFSETQ. V was shortened by 4 bases and J by 8 bases, with 18 bases between the two germline ends. The CDR3 DNA follows: TGCGCCAGCAGCCCCGGGTTGGGTCCCGTGGAAGCTTTCTTT. Amino acids: CASSPGLGPVEAFF.

This clonotype came up many times. The rearrangement uses TRBV12-3 or TRBV12-4 and TRBJ2-7; TRBD1 might be the D (5 bases). CDR3 length: 12 amino acids. Trimming left V 6 bases short and J 6 bases short, with 12 bases between. CDR3 in amino acids: CASSRQLAEQYF. The DNA of the CDR3 is TGTGCCAGCAGCCGACAGCTCGCCGAGCAGTACTTC.

This clonotype appeared a few times. The chain employs TRBV5-4 and TRBJ2-5; D is undetermined. Germline-derived CDR1 and CDR2 are SGHNT and YYREEE (reference sequence). Trimming shortened V by 1 base and J by 7 bases, and 14 bases separated the two germline ends. The CDR3 is made up of 14 amino acids. The CDR3 spells CASSLKGGQVTQYF. CDR3 sequence (DNA): TGTGCCAGCAGCTTGAAGGGCGGCCAGGTGACCCAGTACTTC.